The 17 T cell receptor beta chains given below trace back to one sample, sequenced in a study of Ad26.COV2.S vaccination and SARS-CoV-2 variants. Data came from immunoSEQ multiplex PCR; TCRdb stores just in-frame clones and leaves some out. This sample has some 450,000 clones, with about 92% found just once. The sample's treatment: some 20 received Ad26.COV2.S at low or high dose, single or two shots; roughly five received placebo; per-sample allocation not given. The investigators took samples on day 63 after the first vaccine or placebo injection. This sample comprised peripheral blood, obtained in a trial of Ad26.COV2.S vaccine versus placebo. The receptors shown here come from a person between 18 and 60 years old who received the Ad26.COV2.S COVID-19 vaccine or a placebo.

The J gene is TRBJ2-2, the V gene TRBV15; D ambiguous. This CDR3 has 13 amino acids. V lost 0 bases to trimming and J lost 5 bases, with 4 bases between them. Germline V gene sequence: CDR1 LNHNV, CDR2 YYDKDF (reference sequence). The CDR3 loop reads CATSRDSTGELFF. In DNA form, the CDR3 reads TGTGCCACCAGCAGAGATTCTACCGGGGAGCTGTTTTTT.

The rearrangement uses TRBV5-1 and TRBJ1-1; the D is unclear. With 0 bases removed from V and 6 bases from J, the gap between germline ends came to 6 bases. The CDR3 consists of 12 residues. Germline lookup yields CDR1 SGHRS and CDR2 YFSETQ. CDR3 DNA sequence: TGCGCCAGCAGCTTGGAACGATCTGAAGCTTTCTTT. It codes for CASSLERSEAFF.

This chain joins TRBV9 and TRBJ2-3; 14 nucleotides align to TRBD2. The CDR3 runs 17 residues. From germline, CDR1 is SGDLS and CDR2 YYNGEE. V gave up 4 bases and J gave up 4 bases; unmatched junction bases: 8. CDR3 residues: CASSPHLGLAGADTQYF. The CDR3 coding sequence is TGTGCCAGCAGCCCGCACCTGGGACTAGCGGGAGCAGATACGCAGTATTTT.

The chain carries TRBV15 and TRBJ1-5, with D possibly TRBD1 on 5 matching bases. CDR1 and CDR2 (germline): LNHNV, YYDKDF (reference sequence). The CDR3 consists of 16 residues. V lost 5 bases and J 6 bases, leaving 20 bases between the germline ends. The DNA of the CDR3 is TGTGCCACCAGCCTACTGGAGGGGCGGGGGGGTCAGCCCCAGCATTTT. Amino acid sequence: CATSLLEGRGGQPQHF. Variable domain in full (rest from reference TRBV15 and TRBJ1-5): DAMVIQNPRYQVTQFGKPVTLSCSQTLNHNVMYWYQQKSSQAPKLLFHYYDKDFNNEADTPDNFQSRRPNTSFCFLDIRSPGLGDTAMYLCATSLLEGRGGQPQHFGDGTRLSIL.

This clone was observed once. Different DNA sequences within this sample yield the same CDR3. This chain uses TRBV9 with TRBJ1-2; D is possibly TRBD1 (6 bases). The CDR3 is made up of 15 amino acids. V shed 0 bases and J shed 0 bases, with 9 bases lying between them. Germline V gives CDR1 SGDLS, CDR2 YYNGEE. The CDR3, as DNA: TGTGCCAGCAGCGTAGGGACAGTAGCTAACTATGGCTACACCTTC. Translating it yields CASSVGTVANYGYTF.

V is TRBV19 and J is TRBJ1-1; 8 bases are a match to TRBD1. Unmatched junction bases numbered 2, after V lost 1 base and J lost 1 base. Germline loops: CDR1 LNHDA, CDR2 SQIVND (reference sequence). The CDR3 runs 15 residues. The CDR3 sequence is CASSIAGQANTEAFF. The CDR3 nucleotides read TGTGCCAGTAGTATAGCGGGACAGGCGAACACTGAAGCTTTCTTT.

The V gene is TRBV9, the J gene TRBJ2-2; possibly TRBD1 for D (5 bases). Trimming stripped 2 bases from V and 3 bases from J, with 8 bases between. Germline V gene sequence: CDR1 SGDLS, CDR2 YYNGEE. This CDR3 has 14 residues. The CDR3 bases are TGTGCCAGCAGCGTCCAGGGATACACCGGGGAGCTGTTTTTT. Its translation is CASSVQGYTGELFF. The variable domain in full, with the rest retrieved from reference TRBV9 and TRBJ2-2, is DSGVTQTPKHLITATGQRVTLRCSPRSGDLSVYWYQQSLDQGLQFLIQYYNGEERAKGNILERFSAQQFPDLHSELNLSSLELGDSALYFCASSVQGYTGELFFGEGSRLTVL.

V and J are TRBV7-3 and TRBJ2-5; a weak D match, TRBD2 (5 bases). V lost 5 bases and J lost 4, with 11 bases in between. The CDR3 runs to 13 residues. Germline CDR1 reads SGHTA; CDR2 reads FQGTGA. The CDR3 nucleotides are TGTGCCAGCAGCCCAACACGGGGAGAGACCCAGTACTTC. This sequence encodes CASSPTRGETQYF.

This clone has only one observation. This chain uses TRBV6-5 with TRBJ1-2; D gene ambiguous. Germline V CDR1 and CDR2: MNHEY, SVGAGI. Deletions cut 11 bases from V and 2 bases from J, with 18 bases between. The CDR3 is 14 residues long. Here the CDR3 DNA reads TGTGCCGTTCACCCGCCGACACTGAACTATGGCTACACCTTC. It is translated as CAVHPPTLNYGYTF.

This sequence joins TRBV2 and TRBJ2-7; 7 positions match TRBD2. CDR3 size: 14 residues. V gave up 7 bases and J gave up 0 bases; unmatched junction bases: 6. Germline V gives CDR1 SNHLY, CDR2 FYNNEI. The CDR3 sequence is CASNRLASSYEQYF. DNA for the CDR3: TGTGCCAGCAACCGACTAGCAAGCTCCTACGAGCAGTACTTC.

V usage is TRBV7-6 and J usage is TRBJ1-1; maybe TRBD1 (5 bases). V lost 4 bases and J lost 6, with 12 bases in between. The CDR3 sequence is 13 residues long. Germline loops: CDR1 SGHVS, CDR2 FNYEAQ. The CDR3 loop is CASSSREFSEAFF. The CDR3 DNA reads as TGTGCCAGCAGCTCCAGGGAGTTCTCTGAAGCTTTCTTT.

This clone was seen more than once but under ten times. V usage is TRBV18 and J usage is TRBJ2-4; possibly TRBD1 for D (6 bases). V was pared by 4 bases and J by 0 bases, with 16 bases between. CDR1 is KGHSH and CDR2 is LQKENI in the germline V gene. This CDR3 comprises 17 residues. CDR3 amino acids: CASSLSSSGQAKNIQYF. The CDR3 DNA follows: TGTGCCAGCTCACTCTCATCATCGGGACAAGCCAAAAACATTCAGTACTTC.

This rearrangement joins TRBV18 to TRBJ1-2; 8 bases are a match to TRBD1. V was clipped by 2 bases and J by 5 bases; unmatched bases: 7. Germline-derived CDR1 and CDR2 are KGHSH and LQKENI. The CDR3 covers 15 residues. CDR3 coding DNA: TGTGCCAGCTCACCAAGAAACAGGGGGGAGTATGGCTACACCTTC. Translating it yields CASSPRNRGEYGYTF.

This clone was picked up one time. V gene TRBV3-1 (or the pseudogene TRBV3-2) combines with J gene TRBJ2-1, with TRBD2 identical over 7 bases. CDR3 size: 13 residues. The ends lost 3 bases at V and 9 bases at J; junction bases unmatched: 5. Germline V gene data show CDR1 as LGHDT and CDR2 as YNNKEL (reference sequence). The CDR3 region has the DNA TGTGCCAGCAGCCAGGGCGGGAGAGGTGAGCAGTTCTTC. This codes for CASSQGGRGEQFF.

This sequence joins TRBV7-9 and TRBJ2-7, with TRBD1 identical over 7 bases. V trimming: 0 bases; J trimming: 0 bases; junction bases outside the gene matches: 2. Germline loops: CDR1 SEHNR, CDR2 FQNEAQ (reference sequence). The CDR3 consists of 15 residues. In nucleotides, the CDR3 is TGTGCCAGCAGCTTAGCGGCAGGGGGCTCCTACGAGCAGTACTTC. Residues: CASSLAAGGSYEQYF.

V gene TRBV18 combines with J gene TRBJ2-6, with D possibly called TRBD1 or TRBD2 (5 bases each). CDR1 is KGHSH, CDR2 LQKENI, per germline. Trimming removed 1 base from V and 0 bases from J, with 7 bases in between. CDR3 length: 16 amino acids. In nucleotides, the CDR3 is TGTGCCAGCTCACCACTAGGGACCTCTGGGGCCAACGTCCTGACTTTC. It specifies CASSPLGTSGANVLTF.

This rearrangement joins TRBV6-2 or TRBV6-3 to TRBJ1-1; D is undetermined. The CDR3 spans 12 residues. Trimming shortened V by 0 bases and J by 7 bases, and 6 bases separated the two germline ends. Germline CDR1 is MNHEY and CDR2 is SVGEGT. The chain's CDR3 is CASSYSTFEAFF. DNA for the CDR3: TGTGCCAGCAGTTACTCGACCTTTGAAGCTTTCTTT.